This TCR beta chain was recovered during a study of CD8 T cells in Susac syndrome (dated by TCRdb to between 2017 and 2020). At the level of the whole study: Among the Susac syndrome patients who were sequenced, clinically active disease was present in about six and clinical remission was observed in fewer than 10. At blood withdrawal, Susac syndrome patients were therapy-naive, treated with corticosteroids (with IVIg additionally given to some), or treated with IVIg alone. Whether CD8+ T cell activation and differentiation in Susac syndrome was antigen driven was tested using repertoire sequencing. What the work shows at the level of the full study, not this receptor alone: The number of individuals in the TCR sequencing and HLA analysis was acknowledged as relatively small. In the CD4+ T cell repertoire of Susac syndrome patients, clonal expansion was not detected.

CDR1 and CDR2 are read off the germline V gene (reference sequence) as DFQATT and SNEGSKA. The CDR3 starts with the cysteine, ends with the phenylalanine, and has 14 residues. Only CDR3 DNA remains: 42 bases, in frame from the first base. V lost 3 bases and J lost 5 bases; the stretch between them is 16 bases long. To note about this clonotype: Its target antigen remains unknown. The sample holds no much larger clone one base away, and base qualities are not on file.

RNA was extracted using the RNeasy kit, and roughly 0.45 to 1 microgram was reverse transcribed with random hexamers. The immunoSEQ multiplex PCR assay, which covers 54 Vbeta and 13 Jbeta segments, was used to amplify TCR beta CDR3 regions. PCR amplification bias was corrected by using a synthetic template baseline for primer optimization and computational correction. In the original analysis: Only productive sequences were kept, with reads annotated to V, D and J genes according to IMGT and analyzed in immunoSEQ Analyzer. To calculate clonality, Shannon entropy was normalized by log2 of the number of productive unique sequences and then subtracted from one. Public and private clones were assessed among the 100 most prevalent clones of each patient and control. Clones were defined as Susac-specific when absent from the healthy and MS cohorts, from some 1,100 published viral clones and from other ImmuneACCESS disease sequences. TCRdb reanalyzed the raw reads on its own, using fastp at Q25 for trimming and MiXCR for clone calling, and kept in-frame beta chains. For every CDR3 protein sequence, its rows merge into one entry that carries the most common genes and DNA. The V and J calls, along with clone size, are taken from TCRdb and not from the paper's own processing. This sample comprises about 140,000 distinct CDR3 sequences, 85% to 95% of them detected only once. Roughly 0.14% of the sample is taken by the ten largest.

Peripheral blood CD8+ and CD4+ T cells from healthy donors, Susac syndrome patients and multiple sclerosis patients were profiled using high-throughput TCR beta sequencing. The Susac syndrome patients fulfilled recently defined diagnostic criteria for definite or probable disease. Bulk CD8+ and CD4+ T cells were purified magnetically by negative isolation, whereas CD8+ TEMRA cells were enriched by FACS. Blood was drawn into EDTA tubes, processed within 24 hours, and PBMCs were isolated by density gradient centrifugation. PBMCs intended for TCR sequencing were cryopreserved in liquid nitrogen and thawed later in a water bath at 37 degrees C. A purity of at least 90% was achieved for sorted or isolated CD4+, CD8+ and CD8+ TEMRA cells.

The clonotype comes from a human donor with Susac syndrome. The chain is assembled from TRBV20-1 and TRBJ1-2; the D gene is perhaps TRBD1, from 5 matching bases. Sequencing was done on a sample of CD4+ T cells from PBMCs. The DNA sequence follows: TGCAGTGCTAGGATCCGGCCAGGGTCGTATGGCTACACCTTC. This is translated as CSARIRPGSYGYTF.